These 20 T cell receptor beta chains were all obtained from the same sample, sequenced in a study of T cells expressing NK-cell markers. TCRdb reanalyzed the 5' RACE reads and collapses them to one entry per CDR3 protein, without DNA. In total, the table holds some 500,000 distinct CDR3 sequences. Material: blood T cells: a sorted CD56 or NKG2C T cell subset, CD4+ or CD8+ T cells, or bulk PBMC T cells (not recorded which). The receptors come from a woman aged 45-60 years in good health.

This chain joins TRBV7-2 and TRBJ2-3; there is no DNA to check the TCRdb D call of TRBD1. Germline CDR1 SGHTA, CDR2 FQGNSA. This CDR3 spans 16 amino acids. This CDR3 reads CASSLVGTGGERTQYF.

The chain joins TRBV3-1 to TRBJ2-2; there is no DNA to check the TCRdb D call of TRBD1. This CDR3 contains 14 residues. In germline, CDR1 is LGHDT, CDR2 YNNKEL (reference sequence). CDR3 amino acids: CASSQQGRTGELFF. Complete variable domain (other parts from reference TRBV3-1 and TRBJ2-2): DTAVSQTPKYLVTQMGNDKSIKCEQNLGHDTMYWYKQDSKKFLKIMFSYNNKELIINETVPNRFSPKSPDKAHLNLHINSLELGDSAVYFCASSQQGRTGELFFGEGSRLTVL.

The chain has TRBV4-1 and TRBJ2-5; TCRdb's D gene call, TRBD2, goes unchecked for lack of DNA. The CDR3 has 16 residues. CDR1 is MGHRA and CDR2 is YSYEKL in the germline V gene. The CDR3 spells CASSQPPGLGKETQYF.

The V and J genes are TRBV2 and TRBJ2-3; TCRdb returns TRBD1, unconfirmable since there is no DNA. The CDR3 extends over 13 amino acids. The germline CDR1 and CDR2 sequences are SNHLY and FYNNEI. The CDR3 protein is CASSDRRLDTQYF.

This chain connects TRBV12-3 or TRBV12-4 to TRBJ1-2. This CDR3 has 13 amino acids. This chain's CDR3 is CASRRGGSYGYTF.

V and J are TRBV10-3 and TRBJ2-7; TCRdb indicates TRBD2, and absent DNA this call remains unverified. Per the germline V gene, CDR1 is ENHRY and CDR2 is SYGVKD. This CDR3 is 15 amino acids long. CDR3 sequence reads: CAIRPGLAGVYEQYF.

The V gene is TRBV7-8, the J gene TRBJ1-1; with no DNA, the TCRdb D assignment of TRBD1 cannot be verified. The CDR3 loop spans 15 amino acids. Germline V gene lookup returns CDR1 SGHVS and CDR2 FQNEAQ. CDR3 loop: CASSAYRDLNTEAFF.

The rearrangement joins TRBV7-8 to TRBJ2-4; the D call of TRBD2 rests on TCRdb alone, since no DNA is present to check it. The CDR3 length is 14 residues. Germline V lookup: CDR1 SGHVS, CDR2 FQNEAQ. The CDR3 region is CASSLREGINIQYF.

J is TRBJ1-1 and V is TRBV7-9; there is no DNA to check the TCRdb D call of TRBD1. Per germline, CDR1 SEHNR and CDR2 FQNEAQ (reference sequence). This CDR3 comprises 14 residues. CDR3: CASTAGPVGTEAFF.

The chain links TRBV6-5 to TRBJ1-1; the TRBD1 assignment by TCRdb is unverifiable without DNA. The CDR3 has 16 residues. In germline, CDR1 is MNHEY, CDR2 SVGAGI. CDR3 loop: CASSYSKQVLNTEAFF.

The chain uses TRBV4-1 and TRBJ2-5; the TCRdb call, TRBD1, lacks DNA for checking. The CDR3 covers 15 residues. Germline V gene data show CDR1 as MGHRA and CDR2 as YSYEKL. The CDR3 loop is CASSQDPGGMETQYF.

J is TRBJ1-3 and V is TRBV5-1; TCRdb indicates TRBD1, and absent DNA this call remains unverified. CDR3 length: 16 amino acids. The germline CDR1 and CDR2 sequences are SGHRS and YFSETQ. CDR3 in amino acids: CASSLTGGPSGNTIYF.

The J gene is TRBJ1-2, the V gene TRBV12-3 or TRBV12-4; the D gene TCRdb calls, TRBD1, cannot be checked with no DNA. The CDR3 length is 16 residues. This chain's CDR3 is CASSLSDIIGGYGYTF.

This chain connects TRBV4-2 to TRBJ2-2. This CDR3 has 14 residues. From germline, CDR1 is LGHNA and CDR2 YNFKEQ. The CDR3 region is CASTLSSNTGELFF.

This sequence joins TRBV6-5 and TRBJ1-6. Germline CDR1 and CDR2: MNHEY and SVGAGI. There are 16 residues in the CDR3. The CDR3 is CASSYSTGRHNSPLHF.

Here the CDR3 reads CAISESTGNLYGEQYF. The V call is TRBV10-3, the J call TRBJ2-7. This CDR3 comprises 16 residues. Germline CDR1 and CDR2: ENHRY and SYGVKD.

The gene calls are TRBV7-7 and TRBJ1-4. Germline assignment: CDR1 SSHAT and CDR2 FNYEAQ (reference sequence). There are 13 residues in the CDR3. The CDR3 sequence: CASSSRTGEKLFF.

The chain recombines TRBV10-3 with TRBJ2-2; TCRdb's assignment of TRBD1 cannot be checked, as there is no DNA. Germline CDR1 reads ENHRY; CDR2 reads SYGVKD. The CDR3 has 14 amino acids. The CDR3 protein is CAITRDREAGELFF.

The chain employs TRBV20-1 and TRBJ2-7; TCRdb lists TRBD2, though no DNA is available to test this call. Germline lookup yields CDR1 DFQATT and CDR2 SNEGSKA (reference sequence). The CDR3 is 18 amino acids. CDR3 sequence reads: CSVPVLGTAGGRAYEQYF.

The chain has TRBV27 and TRBJ2-3. The CDR3 is 12 residues long. Looked up from germline, CDR1 is MNHEY and CDR2 is SMNVEV (reference sequence). CDR3 region: CASSSMGDTQYF.